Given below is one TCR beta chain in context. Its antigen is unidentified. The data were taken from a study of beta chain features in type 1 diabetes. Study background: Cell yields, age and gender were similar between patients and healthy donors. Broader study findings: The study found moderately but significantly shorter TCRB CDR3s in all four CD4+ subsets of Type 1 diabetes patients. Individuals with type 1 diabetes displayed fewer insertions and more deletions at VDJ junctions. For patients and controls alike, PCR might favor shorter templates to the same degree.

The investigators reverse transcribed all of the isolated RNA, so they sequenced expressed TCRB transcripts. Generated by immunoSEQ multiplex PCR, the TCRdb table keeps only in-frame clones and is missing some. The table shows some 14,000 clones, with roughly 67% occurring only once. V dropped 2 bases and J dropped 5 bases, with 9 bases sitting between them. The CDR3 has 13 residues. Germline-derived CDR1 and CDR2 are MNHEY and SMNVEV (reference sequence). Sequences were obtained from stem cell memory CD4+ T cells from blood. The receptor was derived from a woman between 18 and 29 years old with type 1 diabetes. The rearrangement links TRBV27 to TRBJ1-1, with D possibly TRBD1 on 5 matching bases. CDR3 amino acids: CASSLPGKTEAFF. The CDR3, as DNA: TGTGCCAGCAGTTTACCAGGGAAAACTGAAGCTTTCTTT.